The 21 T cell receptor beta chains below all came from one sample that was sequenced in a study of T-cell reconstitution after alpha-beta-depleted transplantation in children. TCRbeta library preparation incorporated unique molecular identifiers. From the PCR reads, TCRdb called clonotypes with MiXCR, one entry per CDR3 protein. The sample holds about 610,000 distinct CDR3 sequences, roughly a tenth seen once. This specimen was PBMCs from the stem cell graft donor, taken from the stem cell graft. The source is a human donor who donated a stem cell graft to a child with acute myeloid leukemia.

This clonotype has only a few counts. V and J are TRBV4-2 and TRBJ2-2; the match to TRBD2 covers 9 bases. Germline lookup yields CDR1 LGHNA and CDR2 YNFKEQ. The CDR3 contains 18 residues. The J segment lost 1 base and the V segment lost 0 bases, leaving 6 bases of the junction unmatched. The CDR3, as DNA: TGTGCCAGCAGCCAAGAAAAGCTAGCGGGGATGAACACCGGGGAGCTGTTTTTT. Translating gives CASSQEKLAGMNTGELFF.

The CDR3 loop is CASSLGPSYGYTF. The CDR3 DNA follows: TGTGCCAGCAGCTTAGGTCCCAGCTATGGCTACACCTTC. The chain is built from TRBV7-9 and TRBJ1-2; no definite D call. The V gene lost 1 base and the J gene lost 4 bases, with 7 bases spanning the gap. The CDR3 length is 13 residues. The germline V gene encodes CDR1 SEHNR and CDR2 FQNEAQ (reference sequence).

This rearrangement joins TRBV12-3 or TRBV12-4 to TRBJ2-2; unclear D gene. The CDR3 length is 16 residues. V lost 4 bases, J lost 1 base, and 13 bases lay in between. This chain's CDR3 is CASSWARTLNTGELFF. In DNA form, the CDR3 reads TGTGCCAGCAGTTGGGCAAGGACCTTGAACACCGGGGAGCTGTTTTTT.

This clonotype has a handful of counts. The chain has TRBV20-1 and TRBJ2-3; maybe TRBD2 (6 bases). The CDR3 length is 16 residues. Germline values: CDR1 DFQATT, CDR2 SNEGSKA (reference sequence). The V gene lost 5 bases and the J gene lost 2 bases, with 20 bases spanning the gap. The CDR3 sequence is CSAPARGRSLTDTQYF. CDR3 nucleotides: TGCAGTGCTCCAGCACGGGGGAGAAGCCTCACAGATACGCAGTATTTT.

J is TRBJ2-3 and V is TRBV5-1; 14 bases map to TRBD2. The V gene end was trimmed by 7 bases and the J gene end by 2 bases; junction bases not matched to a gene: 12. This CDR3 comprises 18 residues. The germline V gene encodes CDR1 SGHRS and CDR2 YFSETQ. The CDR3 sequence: CASRGLAGVINPTDTQYF. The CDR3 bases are TGCGCCAGCCGGGGACTAGCGGGAGTTATAAATCCCACAGATACGCAGTATTTT.

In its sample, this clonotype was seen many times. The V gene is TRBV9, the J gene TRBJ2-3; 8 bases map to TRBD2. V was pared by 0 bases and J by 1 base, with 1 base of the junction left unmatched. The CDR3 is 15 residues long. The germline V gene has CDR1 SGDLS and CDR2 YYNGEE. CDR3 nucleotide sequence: TGTGCCAGCAGCGTAGGGGGACTAGGCACAGATACGCAGTATTTT. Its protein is CASSVGGLGTDTQYF.

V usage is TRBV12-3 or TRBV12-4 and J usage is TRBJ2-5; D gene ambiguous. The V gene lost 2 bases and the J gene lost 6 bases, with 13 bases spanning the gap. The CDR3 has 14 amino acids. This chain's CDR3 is CASSLSPPGKTQYF. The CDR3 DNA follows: TGTGCCAGCAGTTTATCCCCCCCAGGAAAGACCCAGTACTTC.

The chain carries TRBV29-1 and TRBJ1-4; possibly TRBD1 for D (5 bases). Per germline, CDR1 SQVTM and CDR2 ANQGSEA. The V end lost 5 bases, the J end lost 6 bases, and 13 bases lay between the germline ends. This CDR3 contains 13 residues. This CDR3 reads CSVRGVIDEKLFF. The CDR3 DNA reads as TGCAGCGTTAGAGGGGTGATCGATGAAAAACTGTTTTTT.

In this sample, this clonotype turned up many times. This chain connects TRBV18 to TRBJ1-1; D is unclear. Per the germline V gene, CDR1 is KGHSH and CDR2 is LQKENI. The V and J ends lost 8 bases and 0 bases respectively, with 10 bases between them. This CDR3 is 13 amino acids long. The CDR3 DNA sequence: TGTGCCAGCAGTCAAGGTATGAACACTGAAGCTTTCTTT. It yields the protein CASSQGMNTEAFF.

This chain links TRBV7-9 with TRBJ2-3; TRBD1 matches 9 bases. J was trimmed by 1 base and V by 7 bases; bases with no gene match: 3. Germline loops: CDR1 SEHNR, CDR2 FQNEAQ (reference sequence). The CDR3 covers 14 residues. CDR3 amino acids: CASTRDRGTDTQYF. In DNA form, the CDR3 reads TGTGCCAGCACCCGGGACAGGGGCACAGATACGCAGTATTTT.

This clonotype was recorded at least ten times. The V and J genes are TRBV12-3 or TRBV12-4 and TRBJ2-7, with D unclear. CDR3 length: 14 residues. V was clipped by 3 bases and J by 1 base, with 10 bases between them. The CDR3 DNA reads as TGTGCCAGCAGTTTTCGATCATCGTCCTACGAGCAGTACTTC. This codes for CASSFRSSSYEQYF.

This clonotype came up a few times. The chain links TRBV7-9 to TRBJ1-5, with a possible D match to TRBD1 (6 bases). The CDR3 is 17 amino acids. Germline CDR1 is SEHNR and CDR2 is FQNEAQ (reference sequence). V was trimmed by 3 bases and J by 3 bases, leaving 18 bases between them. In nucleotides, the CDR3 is TGTGCCAGCAGCTTTAGTCAGGGGTTGGGGACCAATCAGCCCCAGCATTTT. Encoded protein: CASSFSQGLGTNQPQHF.

Here the CDR3 reads CASTLERSSYNEQFF. The CDR3 nucleotides are TGTGCCAGCACCCTTGAGCGGAGCTCCTACAATGAGCAGTTCTTC. V usage is TRBV12-3 or TRBV12-4 and J usage is TRBJ2-1; TRBD2 is a possible D gene (5 bases). V was trimmed by 7 bases and J by 0 bases, leaving 13 bases between them. CDR3 size: 15 residues.

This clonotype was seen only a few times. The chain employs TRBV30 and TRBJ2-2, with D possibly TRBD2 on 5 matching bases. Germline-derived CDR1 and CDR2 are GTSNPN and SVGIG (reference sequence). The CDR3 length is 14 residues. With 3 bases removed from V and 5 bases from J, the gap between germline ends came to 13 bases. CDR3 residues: CAWSPGLSTGELFF. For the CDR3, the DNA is TGTGCCTGGAGCCCCGGACTTTCAACCGGGGAGCTGTTTTTT.

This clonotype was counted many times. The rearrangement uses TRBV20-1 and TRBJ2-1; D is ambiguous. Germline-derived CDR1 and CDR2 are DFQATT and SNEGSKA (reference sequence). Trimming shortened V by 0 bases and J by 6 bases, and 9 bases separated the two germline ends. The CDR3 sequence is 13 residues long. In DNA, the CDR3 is TGCAGTGCTAGAGATGCGAGATCCAATGAGCAGTTCTTC. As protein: CSARDARSNEQFF.

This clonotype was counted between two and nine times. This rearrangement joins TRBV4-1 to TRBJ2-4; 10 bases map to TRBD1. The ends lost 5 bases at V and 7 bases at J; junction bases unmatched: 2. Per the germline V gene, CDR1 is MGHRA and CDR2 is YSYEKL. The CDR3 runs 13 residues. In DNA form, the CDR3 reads TGCGCCAGCAGCATGGGACAGGGGAACATTCAGTACTTC. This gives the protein CASSMGQGNIQYF.

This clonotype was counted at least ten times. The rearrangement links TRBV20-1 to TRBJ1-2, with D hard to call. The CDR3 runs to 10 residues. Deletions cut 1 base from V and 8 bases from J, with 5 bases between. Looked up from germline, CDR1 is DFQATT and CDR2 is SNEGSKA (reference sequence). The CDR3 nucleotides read TGCAGTGCTAGAGCTTACGGCTACACCTTC. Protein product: CSARAYGYTF.

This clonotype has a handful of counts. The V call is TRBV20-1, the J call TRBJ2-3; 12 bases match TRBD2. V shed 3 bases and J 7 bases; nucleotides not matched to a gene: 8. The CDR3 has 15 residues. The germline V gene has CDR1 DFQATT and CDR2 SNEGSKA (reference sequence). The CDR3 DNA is TGCAGTGCTAGTAGACTAGCGGGAGATTCTAATACGCAGTATTTT. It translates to CSASRLAGDSNTQYF.

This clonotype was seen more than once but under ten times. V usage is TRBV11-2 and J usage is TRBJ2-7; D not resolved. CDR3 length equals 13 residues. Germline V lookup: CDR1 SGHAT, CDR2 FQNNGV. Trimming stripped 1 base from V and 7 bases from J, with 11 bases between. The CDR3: CASSLAPLGEQYF. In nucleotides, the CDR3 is TGTGCCAGCAGCTTAGCCCCCCTGGGGGAGCAGTACTTC.

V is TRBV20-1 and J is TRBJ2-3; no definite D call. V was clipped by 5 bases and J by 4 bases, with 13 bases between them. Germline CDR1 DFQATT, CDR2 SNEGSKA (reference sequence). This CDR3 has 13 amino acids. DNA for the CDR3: TGCAGTGCTGTCCCCCCGAACTCAGATACGCAGTATTTT. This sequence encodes CSAVPPNSDTQYF.

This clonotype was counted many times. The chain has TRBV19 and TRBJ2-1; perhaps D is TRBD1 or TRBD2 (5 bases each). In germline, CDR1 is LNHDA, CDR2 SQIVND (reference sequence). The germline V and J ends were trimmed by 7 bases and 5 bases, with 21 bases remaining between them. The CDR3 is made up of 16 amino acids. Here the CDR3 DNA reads TGTGCCAGTACCTTAAGTCTAGGGGAGTACGACAATGAGCAGTTCTTC. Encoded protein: CASTLSLGEYDNEQFF.